A single sample gave rise to the 31 T cell receptor beta chains below, sequenced in a study of blood T cell repertoires in COVID-19. Using immunoSEQ multiplex PCR, the repertoire was profiled, and TCRdb retains in-frame clones only, with some absent. The sample lists around 100,000 clones, 90% seen once, with 5% to 6% in the top ten. Material for sequencing was peripheral blood. The receptor source for this set is a man in his fifties or sixties with acute or convalescent COVID-19.

This clone has only one observation. The CDR3 sequence is CASRKQGAQPQHF. In DNA, the CDR3 is TGTGCCAGCAGAAAACAGGGGGCTCAGCCCCAGCATTTT. The V gene is TRBV12-3 or TRBV12-4, the J gene TRBJ1-5; 9 bases match TRBD1. This CDR3 spans 13 amino acids. Trimming cost V 6 bases and J 6 bases; bases outside gene matches: 3.

The rearrangement links TRBV30 to TRBJ1-6, with TRBD1 matching 7 bases. Losses at the gene ends were 1 base for V and 2 bases for J; bases not matched to a gene: 8. The CDR3 totals 17 residues. Germline loops: CDR1 GTSNPN, CDR2 SVGIG (reference sequence). Written as DNA, the CDR3 is TGTGCCTGGAGTGGGGGTGGAGGGGGCCCCTATAATTCACCCCTCCACTTT. It is translated as CAWSGGGGGPYNSPLHF.

This clone has only one observation. V and J are TRBV19 and TRBJ2-1; 10 bases fit TRBD2. The CDR3 has 17 residues. V lost 5 bases to trimming and J lost 7 bases; unmatched junction nucleotides: 14. CDR1 is LNHDA, CDR2 SQIVND, per germline (reference sequence). CDR3: CASSPQLPGLALNEQFF. The CDR3 nucleotides read TGTGCCAGTAGTCCCCAACTACCGGGACTAGCGTTAAATGAGCAGTTCTTC.

The chain uses TRBV6-5 and TRBJ1-5; tentatively, D is TRBD1 (5 bases). CDR1 is MNHEY and CDR2 is SVGAGI in the germline V gene. V was trimmed by 3 bases and J by 0 bases, leaving 9 bases between them. CDR3 size: 15 residues. The CDR3 loop reads CASSYRGNSNQPQHF. The CDR3 DNA follows: TGTGCCAGCAGTTATCGGGGGAATAGCAATCAGCCCCAGCATTTT.

The CDR3 is CASSSQPGLAPGEQYF. As DNA, the CDR3 is TGTGCCAGCAGTTCCCAACCGGGACTAGCGCCGGGGGAGCAGTACTTC. V usage is TRBV27 and J usage is TRBJ2-7; 10 nucleotides align to TRBD2. CDR1 is MNHEY, CDR2 SMNVEV, per germline (reference sequence). With 4 bases clipped from V and 7 bases from J, the junction kept 13 bases outside the gene matches. The CDR3 spans 16 residues.

The V gene is TRBV6-5, the J gene TRBJ1-1, with 9 bases lining up with TRBD1. The CDR3 is 15 amino acids. V was pared by 6 bases and J by 8 bases, with 13 bases of the junction left unmatched. The V gene's germline CDR1 is MNHEY and CDR2 SVGAGI. DNA of the CDR3: TGTGCCAGCAGGCCCCCCGGGACAGGGAAAGGGGAAGCTTTCTTT. It codes for CASRPPGTGKGEAFF.

The V call is TRBV7-2, the J call TRBJ2-7; the D gene is possibly TRBD1 (5 bases). This CDR3 comprises 14 residues. The V end was cut by 0 bases, the J end by 6 bases, with 12 bases between. In germline, CDR1 is SGHTA, CDR2 FQGNSA. This CDR3 reads CASSLAGRDGEQYF. CDR3 in DNA: TGTGCCAGCAGCTTAGCGGGCAGGGATGGCGAGCAGTACTTC.

This clone came up once. The rearrangement joins TRBV25-1 to TRBJ1-1; D not resolved. The V gene lost 8 bases and the J gene lost 8 bases, with 15 bases spanning the gap. This CDR3 has 12 amino acids. CDR1 MGHDK and CDR2 SYGVNS come from the germline V gene. This CDR3 reads CASRRAGPEAFF. The DNA of the CDR3 is TGTGCCAGCCGGAGGGCTGGACCCGAAGCTTTCTTT.

The gene calls are TRBV13 and TRBJ2-5; 11 bases fit TRBD2. CDR1 PRHDT and CDR2 FYEKMQ come from the germline V gene (reference sequence). The CDR3 covers 16 residues. Germline trimming cut 4 bases from V and 2 bases from J; bases unmatched to any gene: 6. The CDR3 sequence: CASSSLAGGRQETQYF. The CDR3 DNA is TGTGCCAGCAGCTCCTTAGCGGGAGGGCGGCAAGAGACCCAGTACTTC.

This chain links TRBV18 with TRBJ2-7; D not resolved. Trimming removed 0 bases from V and 9 bases from J, with 9 bases in between. CDR3 size: 12 residues. Germline CDR1 is KGHSH and CDR2 is LQKENI. The CDR3 region is CASSPPAGRQYF. In DNA, the CDR3 is TGTGCCAGCTCACCACCGGCTGGTCGGCAGTACTTC.

The chain carries TRBV6-2 or TRBV6-3 and TRBJ2-7; no reliable D call. In germline, CDR1 is MNHEY, CDR2 SVGEGT. With 2 bases removed from V and 2 bases from J, the gap between germline ends came to 16 bases. The CDR3 extends over 16 amino acids. This CDR3 is CASSYLAELATYEQYF. CDR3 nucleotides: TGTGCCAGCAGTTACCTCGCCGAATTAGCTACCTACGAGCAGTACTTC.

The gene calls are TRBV7-2 and TRBJ2-3; D unresolved. The CDR3 totals 14 residues. V dropped 1 base and J dropped 4 bases, with 9 bases sitting between them. Germline loops: CDR1 SGHTA, CDR2 FQGNSA. This chain's CDR3 is CASSLVLMPDTQYF. The CDR3 DNA reads as TGTGCCAGCAGCTTAGTACTGATGCCAGATACGCAGTATTTT.

The chain recombines TRBV10-3 with TRBJ1-2; TRBD1 matches 8 bases. V trimming: 5 bases; J trimming: 7 bases; junction bases outside the gene matches: 3. Germline values: CDR1 ENHRY, CDR2 SYGVKD. This CDR3 is built from 12 residues. CDR3 residues: CAISSTGAGYTF. The CDR3 nucleotides read TGTGCCATCAGTTCGACAGGGGCTGGCTACACCTTC.

V is TRBV6-1 and J is TRBJ2-2, with 7 bases aligning to TRBD1. The J segment lost 2 bases and the V segment lost 3 bases, leaving 3 bases of the junction unmatched. This CDR3 spans 15 amino acids. The germline V gene has CDR1 MNHNS and CDR2 SASEGT. DNA for the CDR3: TGTGCCAGCAGTGACGACAGGGTAAACACCGGGGAGCTGTTTTTT. Protein sequence: CASSDDRVNTGELFF.

This clone has a single count. This chain connects TRBV27 to TRBJ2-3; a weak D match, TRBD1 (6 bases). This CDR3 spans 14 amino acids. Germline V gives CDR1 MNHEY, CDR2 SMNVEV (reference sequence). The V gene lost 4 bases and the J gene lost 0 bases, with 8 bases spanning the gap. CDR3 residues: CASSYQGSTDTQYF. In nucleotides, the CDR3 is TGTGCCAGCAGTTATCAGGGGAGCACAGATACGCAGTATTTT.

The genes are TRBV9 and TRBJ1-1; 8 bases are a match to TRBD1. Germline V gene data show CDR1 as SGDLS and CDR2 as YYNGEE. The trim removed 5 bases at V and 4 bases at J, leaving 7 bases unmatched. The CDR3 is made up of 14 amino acids. CDR3 nucleotide sequence: TGTGCCAGCAGTTTCGGGACAGGAAGCACTGAAGCTTTCTTT. Translated: CASSFGTGSTEAFF.

The rearrangement joins TRBV7-2 to TRBJ2-5, with a weak D call TRBD2 (6 bases). CDR1 and CDR2 (germline): SGHTA, FQGNSA. This CDR3 is 15 amino acids long. Trimming shortened V by 1 base and J by 1 base, and 10 bases separated the two germline ends. CDR3 DNA: TGTGCCAGCAGCTTAGGCGGGGCCCTCCAAGAGACCCAGTACTTC. It yields the protein CASSLGGALQETQYF.

The rearrangement uses TRBV7-2 and TRBJ2-2, with 7 nucleotides matching TRBD2. The CDR3 covers 15 residues. Germline-derived CDR1 and CDR2 are SGHTA and FQGNSA. V trimming: 7 bases; J trimming: 5 bases; junction bases outside the gene matches: 10. CDR3 protein: CASNPWGRETGELFF. DNA for the CDR3: TGTGCCAGCAACCCTTGGGGGAGGGAAACCGGGGAGCTGTTTTTT.

The chain employs TRBV7-9 and TRBJ2-1; TRBD2 aligns across 10 bases. This CDR3 has 16 residues. The V gene end was trimmed by 5 bases and the J gene end by 0 bases; junction bases not matched to a gene: 4. Looked up from germline, CDR1 is SEHNR and CDR2 is FQNEAQ (reference sequence). The CDR3 protein is CASSGTSESSYNEQFF. CDR3 nucleotides: TGTGCCAGCAGCGGGACTAGCGAGAGCTCCTACAATGAGCAGTTCTTC.

J is TRBJ1-3 and V is TRBV14; 7 bases line up with TRBD1. V shed 4 bases, J shed 2 bases, and the junction held 17 bases outside the gene matches. The CDR3 sequence is 19 residues long. Looked up from germline, CDR1 is SGHDN and CDR2 is FVKESK. The CDR3 loop reads CASSLLTGSISNAGNTIYF. CDR3 bases: TGTGCCAGCAGCCTTCTGACAGGGTCAATATCGAACGCTGGAAACACCATATATTTT.

The chain has TRBV6-1 and TRBJ2-7; D call uncertain. The CDR3 spans 15 residues. Trimming removed 1 base from V and 8 bases from J, with 18 bases in between. The germline V gene has CDR1 MNHNS and CDR2 SASEGT. CDR3 region: CASSEGVVTSEKQYF. The DNA for the CDR3 is TGTGCCAGCAGTGAAGGCGTGGTAACCAGCGAGAAGCAGTACTTC.

This clone showed up just once. The rearrangement joins TRBV9 to TRBJ1-2; D gene uncertain. Trimming stripped 0 bases from V and 2 bases from J, with 5 bases between. The CDR3 extends over 13 amino acids. Germline V gene data show CDR1 as SGDLS and CDR2 as YYNGEE. The CDR3 DNA reads TGTGCCAGCAGCGTAGACAAGAACTATGGCTACACCTTC. Translation gives CASSVDKNYGYTF. Full variable domain (missing parts from reference TRBV9 and TRBJ1-2): DSGVTQTPKHLITATGQRVTLRCSPRSGDLSVYWYQQSLDQGLQFLIQYYNGEERAKGNILERFSAQQFPDLHSELNLSSLELGDSALYFCASSVDKNYGYTFGSGTRLTVV.

The chain carries TRBV2 and TRBJ2-1; no clear D gene. V lost 4 bases to trimming and J lost 5 bases, with 9 bases between them. The CDR3 extends over 13 amino acids. Looked up from germline, CDR1 is SNHLY and CDR2 is FYNNEI. The CDR3 DNA is TGTGCCAGCAGTGTTTCTAGAGACAATGAGCAGTTCTTC. Its translation is CASSVSRDNEQFF.

The rearrangement uses TRBV11-3 and TRBJ2-2; D ambiguous. CDR3 length: 11 residues. Germline-derived CDR1 and CDR2 are SGHNT and YENEEA. Trimming shortened V by 5 bases and J by 8 bases, and 6 bases separated the two germline ends. CDR3 in DNA: TGTGCCAGCAGCCGTGTGGGGGAGCTGTTTTTT. This encodes CASSRVGELFF.

This rearrangement joins TRBV5-1 to TRBJ2-7, with 9 bases fitting TRBD2. V was clipped by 0 bases and J by 5 bases; unmatched bases: 6. Germline-derived CDR1 and CDR2 are SGHRS and YFSETQ. The CDR3 contains 15 residues. CDR3 nucleotide sequence: TGCGCCAGCAGCTTGGGCGGCGGGAGGGCAAACGAGCAGTACTTC. It translates to CASSLGGGRANEQYF. Full variable domain (rest looked up from reference TRBV5-1 and TRBJ2-7): KAGVTQTPRYLIKTRGQQVTLSCSPISGHRSVSWYQQTPGQGLQFLFEYFSETQRNKGNFPGRFSGRQFSNSRSEMNVSTLELGDSALYLCASSLGGGRANEQYFGPGTRLTVT.

The rearrangement links TRBV3-1 (or the pseudogene TRBV3-2) to TRBJ1-1; 7 nucleotides align to TRBD1. The CDR3 length is 14 residues. Germline CDR1 LGHDT, CDR2 YNNKEL (reference sequence). V lost 6 bases to trimming and J lost 6 bases; unmatched junction nucleotides: 10. The CDR3: CASSRQGYMPEAFF. DNA of the CDR3: TGTGCCAGCAGTCGACAGGGTTACATGCCTGAAGCTTTCTTT.

J is TRBJ2-5 and V is TRBV6-6, with no clear D. The ends were cut back, 10 bases at V and 2 bases at J, with 14 bases in the middle. The CDR3 sequence is 13 residues long. Germline CDR1 and CDR2: MNHNY and SVGAGI (reference sequence). The CDR3, as DNA: TGTGCCACCCGCGACGGAGCGCAAGAGACCCAGTACTTC. Translation: CATRDGAQETQYF.

The J gene is TRBJ1-1, the V gene TRBV19; 7 bases line up with TRBD1. Trimming cost V 5 bases and J 5 bases; bases outside gene matches: 5. The CDR3 length is 13 residues. In germline, CDR1 is LNHDA, CDR2 SQIVND (reference sequence). CDR3 region: CASSANRGTEAFF. The CDR3 bases are TGTGCCAGTAGTGCAAACAGGGGAACTGAAGCTTTCTTT.

V and J are TRBV19 and TRBJ1-1; D uncertain. V shed 6 bases and J shed 6 bases, with 11 bases lying between them. Germline CDR1 and CDR2: LNHDA and SQIVND (reference sequence). The CDR3 has 12 amino acids. The CDR3 is CASRYGSSEAFF. DNA of the CDR3: TGTGCCAGTAGGTACGGGTCCTCTGAAGCTTTCTTT.

J is TRBJ2-7 and V is TRBV4-1, with 9 bases lining up with TRBD2. The trim removed 4 bases at V and 3 bases at J, leaving 4 bases unmatched. Germline V lookup: CDR1 MGHRA, CDR2 YSYEKL. CDR3 length equals 14 residues. DNA for the CDR3: TGCGCCAGCAGCCTGACTAGCGGAGGCTACGAGCAGTACTTC. Translating it yields CASSLTSGGYEQYF.

This sequence joins TRBV11-3 and TRBJ2-1; 11 bases agree with TRBD2. Trimming cost V 1 base and J 6 bases; bases outside gene matches: 8. The CDR3 spans 17 residues. In germline, CDR1 is SGHNT, CDR2 YENEEA. CDR3 residues: CASSLVLAGVSRNEQFF. As DNA, the CDR3 is TGTGCCAGCAGCTTAGTACTAGCGGGAGTCTCTCGCAATGAGCAGTTCTTC.